A selection of T cell receptor beta chains follows, all from one sample in a study of control samples from healthy donors and cancer patients. The repertoire was sequenced with immunoSEQ multiplex PCR; TCRdb's copy has only in-frame clones and lacks some. The data hold roughly 130,000 clones, with 85% to 95% observed a single time. The sequenced sample consisted of PBMCs. All receptors come from a man aged 60 to 75 with colorectal cancer. CDR3s include the opening cysteine and the closing phenylalanine or tryptophan. A D gene is named only where the DNA matches it firmly. For some rows the clone size is stated as once, few or many, or as a class when expanded; others skip it.

>-|TRBD1|TRBJ1-1|TRBV19
TGTGCCAGTAGAACGGACAGGGGAGCTTTCTTT
CASRTDRGAFF
>-|-|TRBJ1-6|TRBV21-1
TGTGCCAGCAGCAAAGAGAGGGACAGTAGTTATTCACCCCTCCACTTT
CASSKERDSSYSPLHF
>-|-|TRBJ2-7|TRBV19
TGTGCCAGTAGTAGTCGTTACGAGCAGTACTTC
CASSSRYEQYF
>-|-|TRBJ1-5|TRBV6-4
TGTGCCAGCAGTGAAAGAGCCAGGGTTGATCAGCCCCAGCATTTT
CASSERARVDQPQHF
>-|TRBD2|TRBJ2-2|TRBV3-1/TRBV3-2
TGTGCCAGCAGCCAAGTGAGCGGGGGGGCTGGGGAGCTGTTTTTT
CASSQVSGGAGELFF
>-|TRBD2|TRBJ2-5|TRBV9
TGTGCCAGCAGCCTAGCGGGGGGGCCTTGGGAGACCCAGTACTTC
CASSLAGGPWETQYF
>-|TRBD1|TRBJ1-5|TRBV18
TGTGCCAGCTCACCATCGGACAGGGGAAAGAAAAGCAATCAGCCCCAGCATTTT
CASSPSDRGKKSNQPQHF
>-|-|TRBJ2-3|TRBV7-9
TGTGCCAGCAGCTTATCAATCGGGCAGGGGCTGAATACGCAGTATTTT
CASSLSIGQGLNTQYF
>-|TRBD1|TRBJ1-2|TRBV11-2
TGTGCCAGCAGCACCCTCAGACAGGGTTATGGCTACACCTTC
CASSTLRQGYGYTF
>-|-|TRBJ1-3|TRBV6-5
TGTGCCAGCAGTTACTCGTCCGGTTTCTCTGGAAACACCATATATTTT
CASSYSSGFSGNTIYF
>-|TRBD2|TRBJ2-7|TRBV9
TGTGCCAGCAGCGTCTTGGGACTAGCGGGGACCTACGAGCAGTACTTC
CASSVLGLAGTYEQYF
>-|-|TRBJ1-1|TRBV12-3/TRBV12-4
TGTGCCAGCAGTTTGCGGAGAACTGAAGCTTTCTTT
CASSLRRTEAFF
>-|TRBD1|TRBJ2-5|TRBV7-9
TGTGCCAGCAGCTTTAACAGGGGAGAGACCCAGTACTTC
CASSFNRGETQYF
>once|-|TRBJ2-3|TRBV3-1/TRBV3-2
TGTGCCAGCAGCCCTGGGGGGTATACGCAGTATTTT
CASSPGGYTQYF
>-|TRBD1|TRBJ2-3|TRBV29-1
TGCAGCGTTGAATTAGAGGGACAGGGTCTCGCAGATACGCAGTATTTT
CSVELEGQGLADTQYF
>-|TRBD1|TRBJ1-2|TRBV5-5
TGTGCCAGCAGCTTGGAATCGGACAGGAGCTATGGCTACACCTTC
CASSLESDRSYGYTF
>-|-|TRBJ1-6|TRBV28
TGTGCCAGCAGAGGGGGGATGGACCCCTATAATTCACCCCTCCACTTT
CASRGGMDPYNSPLHF
>-|-|TRBJ1-1|TRBV5-4
TGTGCCAGCACCCCGAATCCCCGACAAGACACTGAAGCTTTCTTT
CASTPNPRQDTEAFF
>-|TRBD2|TRBJ2-5|TRBV7-2
TGTGCCACCGGGACTAGCGGGGGGGCCGGAGAGACCCAGTACTTC
CATGTSGGAGETQYF
>-|-|TRBJ2-7|TRBV4-2
TGTGCCAGCAGCCAAGAAGGGGGTGAAGTCTACGAGCAGTACTTC
CASSQEGGEVYEQYF
>-|-|TRBJ1-5|TRBV11-3
TGTGCCAGCAGCACTAGAGGCCCGACAGTTAGCAATCAGCCCCAGCATTTT
CASSTRGPTVSNQPQHF
>-|-|TRBJ2-4|TRBV27
TGTGCCAGCGGCAGGGCCAAAAACATTCAGTACTTC
CASGRAKNIQYF
>-|TRBD1|TRBJ2-1|TRBV6-5
TGTGCCAGCAGTTCGACAGGGAACAATGAGCAGTTCTTC
CASSSTGNNEQFF
>-|TRBD1|TRBJ1-6|TRBV27
TGTGCCAGCAGTGAGACAGGGTTCAGCTCCTATAATTCACCCCTCCACTTT
CASSETGFSSYNSPLHF
>-|-|TRBJ1-6|TRBV6-2/TRBV6-3
TGTGCCAGCAGTTACTCGACCAGGGATCCCTCCTATAATTCACCCCTCCACTTT
CASSYSTRDPSYNSPLHF
>-|-|TRBJ1-1|TRBV27
TGTGCCAGCAGTTTAACGGTGAACACTGAAGCTTTCTTT
CASSLTVNTEAFF
>-|-|TRBJ2-3|TRBV3-1/TRBV3-2
TGTGCCAGCAGCCAGGGTAGTTCTGATACGCAGTATTTT
CASSQGSSDTQYF